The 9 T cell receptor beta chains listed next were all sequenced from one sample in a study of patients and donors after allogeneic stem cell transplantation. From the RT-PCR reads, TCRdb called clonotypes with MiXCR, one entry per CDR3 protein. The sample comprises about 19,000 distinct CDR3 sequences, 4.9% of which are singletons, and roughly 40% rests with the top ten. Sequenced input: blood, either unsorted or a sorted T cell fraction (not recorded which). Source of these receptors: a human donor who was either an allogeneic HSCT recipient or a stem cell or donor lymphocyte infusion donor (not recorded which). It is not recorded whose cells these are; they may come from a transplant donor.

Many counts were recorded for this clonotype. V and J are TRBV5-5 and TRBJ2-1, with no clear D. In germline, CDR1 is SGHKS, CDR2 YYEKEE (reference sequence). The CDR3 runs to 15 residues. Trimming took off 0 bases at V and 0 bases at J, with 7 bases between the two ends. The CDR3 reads CASSLEVGSYNEQFF. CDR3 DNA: TGTGCCAGCAGCTTGGAAGTCGGCTCCTACAATGAGCAGTTCTTC.

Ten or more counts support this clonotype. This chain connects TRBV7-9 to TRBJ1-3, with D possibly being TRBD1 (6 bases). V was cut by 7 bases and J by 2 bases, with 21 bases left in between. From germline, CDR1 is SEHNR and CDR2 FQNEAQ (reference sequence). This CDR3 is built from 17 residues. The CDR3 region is CASNPRPQGTTGNTIYF. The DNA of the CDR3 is TGTGCCAGCAACCCCCGACCACAGGGAACTACTGGAAACACCATATATTTT.

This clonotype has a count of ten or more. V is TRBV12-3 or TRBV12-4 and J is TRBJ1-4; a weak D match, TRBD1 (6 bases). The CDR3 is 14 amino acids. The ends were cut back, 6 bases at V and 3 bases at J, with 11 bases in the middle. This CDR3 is CASRQGLANEKLFF. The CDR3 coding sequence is TGTGCCAGCAGACAGGGTTTGGCTAATGAAAAACTGTTTTTT.

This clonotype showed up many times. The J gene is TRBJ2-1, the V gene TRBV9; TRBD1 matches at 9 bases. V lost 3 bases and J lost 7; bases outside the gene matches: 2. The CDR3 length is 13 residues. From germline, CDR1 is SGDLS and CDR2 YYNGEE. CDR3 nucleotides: TGTGCCAGCAGCGCCGGACAGGGGAATGAGCAGTTCTTC. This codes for CASSAGQGNEQFF.

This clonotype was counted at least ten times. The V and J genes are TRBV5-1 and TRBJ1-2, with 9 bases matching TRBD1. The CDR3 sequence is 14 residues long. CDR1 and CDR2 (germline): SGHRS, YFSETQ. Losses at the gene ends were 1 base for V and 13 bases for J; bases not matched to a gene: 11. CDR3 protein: CASSLTGGQEGSTF. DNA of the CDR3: TGCGCCAGCAGCTTGACAGGGGGCCAGGAGGGTAGCACCTTC.

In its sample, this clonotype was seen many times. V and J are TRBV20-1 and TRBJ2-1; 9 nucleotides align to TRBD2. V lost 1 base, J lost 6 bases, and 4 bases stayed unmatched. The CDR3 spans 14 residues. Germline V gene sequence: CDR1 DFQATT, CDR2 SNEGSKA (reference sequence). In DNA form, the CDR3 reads TGCAGTGCTAGAGGCGGGGGGGCGGGCAATGAGCAGTTCTTC. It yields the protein CSARGGGAGNEQFF.

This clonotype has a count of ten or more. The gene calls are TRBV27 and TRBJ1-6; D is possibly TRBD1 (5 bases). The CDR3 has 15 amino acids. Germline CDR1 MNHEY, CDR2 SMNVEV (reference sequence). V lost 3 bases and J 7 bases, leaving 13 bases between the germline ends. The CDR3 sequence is CASSFGGTRNSPLHF. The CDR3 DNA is TGTGCCAGCAGTTTCGGAGGGACGAGAAATTCACCCCTCCACTTT.

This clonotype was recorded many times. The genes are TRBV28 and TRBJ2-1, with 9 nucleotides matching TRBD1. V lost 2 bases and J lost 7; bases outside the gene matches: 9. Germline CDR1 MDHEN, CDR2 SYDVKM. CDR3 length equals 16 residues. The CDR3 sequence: CASSLQGQGRANEQFF. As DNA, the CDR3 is TGTGCCAGCAGTTTACAGGGACAGGGACGTGCGAATGAGCAGTTCTTC.

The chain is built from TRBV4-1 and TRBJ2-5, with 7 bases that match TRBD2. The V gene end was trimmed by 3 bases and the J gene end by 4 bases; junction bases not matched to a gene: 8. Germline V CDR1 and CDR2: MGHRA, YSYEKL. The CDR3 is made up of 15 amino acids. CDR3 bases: TGCGCCAGCAGCCAGAGGAGGGGACTAAGAGAGACCCAGTACTTC. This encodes CASSQRRGLRETQYF.